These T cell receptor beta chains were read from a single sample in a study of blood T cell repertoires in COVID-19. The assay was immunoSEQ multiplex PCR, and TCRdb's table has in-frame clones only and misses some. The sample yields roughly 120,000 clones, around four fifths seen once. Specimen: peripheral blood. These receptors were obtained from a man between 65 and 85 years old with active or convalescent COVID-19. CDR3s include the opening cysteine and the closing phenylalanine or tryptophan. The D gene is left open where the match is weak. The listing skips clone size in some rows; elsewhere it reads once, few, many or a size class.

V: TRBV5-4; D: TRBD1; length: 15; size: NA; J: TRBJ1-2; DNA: TGTGCCAGCAGCTTGGGCCCAGGGGGCTCTGGTGGCTACACCTTC; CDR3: CASSLGPGGSGGYTF
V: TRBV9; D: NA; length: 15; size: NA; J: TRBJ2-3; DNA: TGTGCCAGCAGCGTAGCGGGGGTGGGGGCAGATACGCAGTATTTT; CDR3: CASSVAGVGADTQYF
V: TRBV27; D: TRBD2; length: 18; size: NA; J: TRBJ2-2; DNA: TGTGCCAGCAGTCTGACTAGCGGGAGGGCTAAGAACACCGGGGAGCTGTTTTTT; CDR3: CASSLTSGRAKNTGELFF
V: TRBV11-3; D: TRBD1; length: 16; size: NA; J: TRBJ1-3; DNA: TGTGCCAGCAGCTTCGCCGGGACAGCCTCTGGAAACACCATATATTTT; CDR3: CASSFAGTASGNTIYF
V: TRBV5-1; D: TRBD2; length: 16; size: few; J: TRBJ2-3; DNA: TGCGCCAGCAGCTTGGCACTAGCGGGAGCAATAGATACGCAGTATTTT; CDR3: CASSLALAGAIDTQYF
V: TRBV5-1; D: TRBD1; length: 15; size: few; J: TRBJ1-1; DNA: TGCGCCAGCAGCTCGGAGGGACAGGCGAACACTGAAGCTTTCTTT; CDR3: CASSSEGQANTEAFF
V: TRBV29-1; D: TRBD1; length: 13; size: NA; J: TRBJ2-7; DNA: TGCAGCGTTCCTAAGACAGGGACCTACGAGCAGTACTTC; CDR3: CSVPKTGTYEQYF
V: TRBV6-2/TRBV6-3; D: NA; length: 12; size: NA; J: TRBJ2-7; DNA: TGTGCCAGCAGTTATTCCTCCCACGAGCAGTACTTC; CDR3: CASSYSSHEQYF
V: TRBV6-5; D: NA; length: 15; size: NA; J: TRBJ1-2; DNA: TGTGCCAGCAGCTCGGGAGATGGGGGTGTAAGAGGCTACACCTTC; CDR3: CASSSGDGGVRGYTF
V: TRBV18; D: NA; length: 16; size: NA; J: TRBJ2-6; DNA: TGTGCCAGCTCACCAGACTCCCCCTCTGGGGCCAACGTCCTGACTTTC; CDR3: CASSPDSPSGANVLTF
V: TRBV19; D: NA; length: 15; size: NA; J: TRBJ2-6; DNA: TGTGCCAGTAGTAAGGGAGACTCTGGGGCCAACGTCCTGACTTTC; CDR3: CASSKGDSGANVLTF
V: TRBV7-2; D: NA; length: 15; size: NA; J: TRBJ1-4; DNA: TGTGCCAGCAGCTTAGCGCGGGGGAGTGGGGAAAAACTGTTTTTT; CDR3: CASSLARGSGEKLFF
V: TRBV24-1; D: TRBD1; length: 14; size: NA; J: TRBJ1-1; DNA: TGTGCCACGAGTGACAACAGGGGGAATTCTGAAGCTTTCTTT; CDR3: CATSDNRGNSEAFF
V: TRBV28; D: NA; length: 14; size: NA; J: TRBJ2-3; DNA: TGTGCCAGCAGTACACAGGGTGTCGGGGATACGCAGTATTTT; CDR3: CASSTQGVGDTQYF
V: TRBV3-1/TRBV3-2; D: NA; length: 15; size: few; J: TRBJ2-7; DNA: TGTGCCAGCAGCGCGGCAGGGCTCGGCTCCTACGAGCAGTACTTC; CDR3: CASSAAGLGSYEQYF
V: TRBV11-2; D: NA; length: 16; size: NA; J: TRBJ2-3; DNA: TGTGCCAGCAGCTTGGCGCGGGGAGGCAGCACAGATACGCAGTATTTT; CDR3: CASSLARGGSTDTQYF
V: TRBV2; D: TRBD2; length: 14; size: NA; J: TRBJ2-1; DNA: TGTGCCACCTTAACGGGGGGGCATTACAATGAGCAGTTCTTC; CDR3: CATLTGGHYNEQFF
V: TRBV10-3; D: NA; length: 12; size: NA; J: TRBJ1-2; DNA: TGTGCCATCAGTGCAGGGGACTATGGCTACACCTTC; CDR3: CAISAGDYGYTF
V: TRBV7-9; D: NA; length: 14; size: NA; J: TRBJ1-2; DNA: TGTGCCAGCAGCTTAGCTTCGGGAGGCTATGGCTACACCTTC; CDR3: CASSLASGGYGYTF
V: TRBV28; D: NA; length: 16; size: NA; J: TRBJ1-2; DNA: TGTGCCAGCAGTTTATACGTCGCAGGGCCCAACTATGGCTACACCTTC; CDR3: CASSLYVAGPNYGYTF
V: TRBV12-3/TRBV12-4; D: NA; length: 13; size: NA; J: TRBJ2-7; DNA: TGTGCCAGCAGTGGGACTGGAATCTACGAGCAGTACTTC; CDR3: CASSGTGIYEQYF
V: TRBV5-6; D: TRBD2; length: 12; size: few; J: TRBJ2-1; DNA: TGTGCCAGCAGCAGTACTAGCGGGAGGCAGTTCTTC; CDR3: CASSSTSGRQFF
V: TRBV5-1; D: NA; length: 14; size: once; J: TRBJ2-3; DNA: TGCGCCAGCAGCTTTTCAGGGCTTCCAGATACGCAGTATTTT; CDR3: CASSFSGLPDTQYF
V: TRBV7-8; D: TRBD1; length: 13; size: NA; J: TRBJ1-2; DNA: TGTGCCAGCAGCCCCGGGACAGTCTATGGCTACACCTTC; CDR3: CASSPGTVYGYTF
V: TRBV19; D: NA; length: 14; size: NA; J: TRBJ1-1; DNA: TGTGCCAGTAGTATAGTGGGGGGGGCAGTTGAAGCTTTCTTT; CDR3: CASSIVGGAVEAFF
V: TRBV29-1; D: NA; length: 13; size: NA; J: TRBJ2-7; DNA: TGCAGCGTCGTCGGAAGGGGGGGTTACGAGCAGTACTTC; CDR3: CSVVGRGGYEQYF
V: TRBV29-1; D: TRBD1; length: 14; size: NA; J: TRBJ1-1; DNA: TGCAGCGTCGGAAGGACAGGTTCCAACACTGAAGCTTTCTTT; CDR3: CSVGRTGSNTEAFF
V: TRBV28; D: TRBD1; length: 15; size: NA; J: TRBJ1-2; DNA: TGTGCCAGCCTACCCGGGACAGGGGCCGTATATGGCTACACCTTC; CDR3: CASLPGTGAVYGYTF
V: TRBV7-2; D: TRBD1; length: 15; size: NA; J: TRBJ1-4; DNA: TGTGCCAGCAGCTTAGCGACAGGGAGTAATGAAAAACTGTTTTTT; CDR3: CASSLATGSNEKLFF
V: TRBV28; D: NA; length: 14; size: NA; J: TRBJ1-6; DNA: TGTGCCAGCTGGCCCGGGGCCTATAATTCACCCCTCCACTTT; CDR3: CASWPGAYNSPLHF
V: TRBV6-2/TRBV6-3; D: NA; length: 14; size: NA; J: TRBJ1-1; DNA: TGTGCCAGCAGCATGAAAGGGGCTGACACTGAAGCTTTCTTT; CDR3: CASSMKGADTEAFF
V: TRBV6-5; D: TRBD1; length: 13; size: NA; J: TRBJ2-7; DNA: TGTGCCAGCAGTTGGGACAGCTTCTACGAGCAGTACTTC; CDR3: CASSWDSFYEQYF
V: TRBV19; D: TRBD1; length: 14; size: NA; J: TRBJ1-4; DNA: TGTGCCAGTAGTAGGACAGGGACTAATGAAAAACTGTTTTTT; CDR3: CASSRTGTNEKLFF
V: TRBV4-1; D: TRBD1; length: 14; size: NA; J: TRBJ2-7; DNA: TGCGCCAGCGGTTGGGTGGACAGGGGTTACGAGCAGTACTTC; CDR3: CASGWVDRGYEQYF
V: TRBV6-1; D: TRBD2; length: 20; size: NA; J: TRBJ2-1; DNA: TGTGCCAGCAGTGACAGGCTCCCGGGACTAGCGGGAAGCTCCTACAATGAGCAGTTCTTC; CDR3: CASSDRLPGLAGSSYNEQFF
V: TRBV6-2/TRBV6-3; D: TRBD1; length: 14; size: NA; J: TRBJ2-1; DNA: TGTGCCAGCAGTTACTCGACAGGGGGCAATGAGCAGTTCTTC; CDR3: CASSYSTGGNEQFF
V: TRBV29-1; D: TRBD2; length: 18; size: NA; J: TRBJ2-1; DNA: TGCAGCGTCCAAGAACGTCTAGCGGGGGGGCAGAGCTACAATGAGCAGTTCTTC; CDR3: CSVQERLAGGQSYNEQFF
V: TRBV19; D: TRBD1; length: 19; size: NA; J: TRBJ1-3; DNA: TGTGCCAGTAGTACCACGGACAGGGGGCGATTCGTCTCTGGAAACACCATATATTTT; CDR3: CASSTTDRGRFVSGNTIYF
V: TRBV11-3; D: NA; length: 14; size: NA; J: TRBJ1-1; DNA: TGTGCCAGCAGCTTAACGAGTATGAACACTGAAGCTTTCTTT; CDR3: CASSLTSMNTEAFF
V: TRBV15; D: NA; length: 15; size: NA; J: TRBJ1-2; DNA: TGTGCCACCAGCAGAGATATTGGACAGAGCAGTGGCTACACCTTC; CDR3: CATSRDIGQSSGYTF
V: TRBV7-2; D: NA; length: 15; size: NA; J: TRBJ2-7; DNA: TGTGCCAGCAGCTTACCGCAGGGTTATACCTACGAGCAGTACTTC; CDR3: CASSLPQGYTYEQYF
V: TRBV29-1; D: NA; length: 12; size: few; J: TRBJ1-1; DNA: TGCAGTGTCGGGGTTGGGAGCACTGAAGCTTTCTTT; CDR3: CSVGVGSTEAFF
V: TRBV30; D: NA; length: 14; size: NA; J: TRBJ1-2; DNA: TGTGCCTGGAGTGTACAGGTGGCAGCTGGTGGCTACACCTTC; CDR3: CAWSVQVAAGGYTF
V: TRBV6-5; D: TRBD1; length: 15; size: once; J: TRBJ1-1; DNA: TGTGCCAGCAGTCTCCGTTGGACAGGGCTAACTGAAGCTTTCTTT; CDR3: CASSLRWTGLTEAFF
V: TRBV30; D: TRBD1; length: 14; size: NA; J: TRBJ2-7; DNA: TGTGCCTGCGACAGGGGGCCGATCTCCTACGAGCAGTACTTC; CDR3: CACDRGPISYEQYF
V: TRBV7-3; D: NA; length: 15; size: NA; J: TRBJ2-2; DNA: TGTGCCAGCAGCTTAAGTGGCAGGGGGGACGGGGAGCTGTTTTTT; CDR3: CASSLSGRGDGELFF
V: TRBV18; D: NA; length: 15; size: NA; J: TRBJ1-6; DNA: TGTGCCAGCTCACCGGTCGGACTGGGTAATTCACCCCTCCACTTT; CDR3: CASSPVGLGNSPLHF
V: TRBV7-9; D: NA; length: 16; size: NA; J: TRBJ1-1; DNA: TGTGCCAGCAGCCTGCGGTGGGGAACAGGGAACACTGAAGCTTTCTTT; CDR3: CASSLRWGTGNTEAFF
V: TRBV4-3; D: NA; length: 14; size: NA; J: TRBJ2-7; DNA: TGCGCCAGCAGCCAAGAGTTTGGCAGAAGAGAGCAGTACTTC; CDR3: CASSQEFGRREQYF
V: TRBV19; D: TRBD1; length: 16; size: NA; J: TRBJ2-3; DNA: TGTGCCAGTAGTGCTGTTTCCCGGACAGGGCGATCAGTGCAGTATTTT; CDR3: CASSAVSRTGRSVQYF
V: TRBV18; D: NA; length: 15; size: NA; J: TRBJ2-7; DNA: TGTGCCAGCTCACCAGAGGCGGGACCGAACTACGAGCAGTACTTC; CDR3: CASSPEAGPNYEQYF
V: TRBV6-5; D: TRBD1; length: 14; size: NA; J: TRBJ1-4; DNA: TGTGCCAGCAGTCCCAGGGGGTTGGGTGAAAAACTGTTTTTT; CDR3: CASSPRGLGEKLFF